This TCR beta chain was identified in a study of blood T cell repertoires in COVID-19. Measured with immunoSEQ multiplex PCR; TCRdb has only the in-frame clones, and not every one. In the table there are approximately 200,000 clones, 87% of which are singletons. This study enrolled people aged about 18 to 90 from approximately 24 US geographic areas. Germline V gene data show CDR1 as SGHVS and CDR2 as FQNEAQ. The V gene lost 2 bases and the J gene lost 6 bases, with 11 bases spanning the gap. The CDR3 contains 14 residues. The rearrangement uses TRBV7-8 and TRBJ2-1; the D gene is possibly TRBD2 (5 bases). The source of this sequence is a man aged 30-40 years in a cohort exposed to, infected with or recovered from COVID-19 (not recorded which). Sequencing input: PBMCs or T cells enriched from blood (not recorded which). CDR3 in amino acids: CASSLRLAGNEQFF. CDR3 nucleotides: TGTGCCAGCAGCTTACGGCTAGCCGGCAATGAGCAGTTCTTC.